The 32 T cell receptor beta chains in this list originate from one sample, sequenced in a study of cytomegalovirus exposure and HLA in healthy donors. In the PCR, 60 Vbeta and 13 Jbeta primers were used. Data came from immunoSEQ multiplex PCR; TCRdb stores just in-frame clones and leaves some out. The sample includes more than 50,000 clones. Sequenced sample: PBMCs. The receptors originated from a woman in her forties in good health and CMV-seronegative.

V is TRBV19 and J is TRBJ1-6; no reliable D call. Germline V CDR1 and CDR2: LNHDA, SQIVND (reference sequence). There are 15 residues in the CDR3. The V and J ends lost 5 bases and 5 bases respectively, with 13 bases between them. CDR3 coding DNA: TGTGCCAGTAGTGGACTTTCGAGGAATAATTCACCCCTCCACTTT. Encoded protein: CASSGLSRNNSPLHF.

This chain links TRBV18 with TRBJ2-7; the match to TRBD2 covers 11 bases. This CDR3 has 15 residues. J lost 0 bases, V lost 4 bases, and 2 bases had no gene match. Germline CDR1 and CDR2: KGHSH and LQKENI. The DNA for the CDR3 is TGTGCCAGCTCACGGACTAGCGGGTCCTCCTACGAGCAGTACTTC. It codes for CASSRTSGSSYEQYF.

The J gene is TRBJ1-6, the V gene TRBV6-6; no definite D call. The CDR3 sequence is 15 residues long. Germline CDR1 reads MNHNY; CDR2 reads SVGAGI (reference sequence). V lost 0 bases, J lost 9 bases, and 12 bases lay in between. The CDR3 protein is CASSYSGTSGSPLHF. The CDR3 DNA follows: TGTGCCAGCAGTTACTCGGGAACGAGCGGTTCACCCCTCCACTTT.

V is TRBV18 and J is TRBJ2-1, with 8 bases that match TRBD2. CDR3 length: 15 residues. V shed 2 bases and J 3 bases; nucleotides not matched to a gene: 3. Germline V lookup: CDR1 KGHSH, CDR2 LQKENI. The CDR3 DNA is TGTGCCAGCTCACCAGGAGCGGGAGACTACAATGAGCAGTTCTTC. Its protein product is CASSPGAGDYNEQFF.

This chain uses TRBV19 with TRBJ1-1, with D unclear. V was trimmed by 6 bases and J by 5 bases, leaving 4 bases between them. The CDR3 is 10 residues long. Germline V gene data show CDR1 as LNHDA and CDR2 as SQIVND (reference sequence). The CDR3 DNA reads as TGTGCCAGTAGGAGGACTGAAGCTTTCTTT. Protein product: CASRRTEAFF.

The chain has TRBV25-1 and TRBJ1-1; 7 nucleotides align to TRBD1. The germline CDR1 and CDR2 sequences are MGHDK and SYGVNS. With 1 base clipped from V and 8 bases from J, the junction kept 7 bases outside the gene matches. This CDR3 comprises 14 residues. CDR3 nucleotides: TGTGCCAGCAGTGAATCGGCAGGGGGTCGAGAAGCTTTCTTT. Translation: CASSESAGGREAFF.

The V call is TRBV7-3, the J call TRBJ2-2, with 11 bases lining up with TRBD2. CDR3 length: 18 residues. The germline V gene has CDR1 SGHTA and CDR2 FQGTGA. V lost 5 bases, J lost 0 bases, and 8 bases stayed unmatched. CDR3 loop: CASSMGLAESANTGELFF. The CDR3 DNA reads TGTGCCAGCAGCATGGGACTAGCGGAGTCCGCGAACACCGGGGAGCTGTTTTTT.

On this clone: The same CDR3 also results from other DNA sequences found in this sample. This rearrangement joins TRBV28 to TRBJ1-2, with D uncertain. This CDR3 region has 12 residues. CDR1 MDHEN and CDR2 SYDVKM come from the germline V gene. With 4 bases removed from V and 2 bases from J, the gap between germline ends came to 5 bases. The CDR3 DNA reads as TGTGCCAGCAGTTCGGGGAACTATGGCTACACCTTC. The encoded protein is CASSSGNYGYTF.

The V call is TRBV7-9, the J call TRBJ2-5; 8 nucleotides agree with TRBD1. The better agreement between TRBJ2-7 and the DNA end casts doubt on the J call. The CDR3 has 13 residues. Germline V CDR1 and CDR2: SEHNR, FQNEAQ (reference sequence). The CDR3 bases are TGTGCCAGCAGGACGACAGGGGCCGGCGAGCAGTACTTC. Amino acid sequence: CASRTTGAGEQYF.

The chain recombines TRBV5-1 with TRBJ1-4; perhaps TRBD1 as D (6 bases). Trimming removed 3 bases from V and 12 bases from J, with 18 bases in between. The CDR3 is 14 residues long. Looked up from germline, CDR1 is SGHRS and CDR2 is YFSETQ. CDR3 loop: CASSSGTHQGELFF. CDR3 bases: TGCGCCAGCAGCTCCGGGACACACCAAGGGGAACTGTTTTTT.

V is TRBV25-1 and J is TRBJ2-5; D may be TRBD2 (7 bases). The ends were cut back, 5 bases at V and 5 bases at J, with 18 bases in the middle. The CDR3 is made up of 15 amino acids. Germline-derived CDR1 and CDR2 are MGHDK and SYGVNS. The CDR3 protein is CASSRGGGAGETQYF. The CDR3 DNA reads TGTGCCAGCAGTCGGGGAGGGGGGGCCGGTGAGACCCAGTACTTC.

J is TRBJ2-2 and V is TRBV30; TRBD1 matches at 7 bases. CDR3 length: 13 amino acids. Germline V CDR1 and CDR2: GTSNPN, SVGIG (reference sequence). J lost 4 bases, V lost 4 bases, and 3 bases had no gene match. Here the CDR3 DNA reads TGTGCCTGGAACGCAGGGGGCACCGGGGAGCTGTTTTTT. This sequence encodes CAWNAGGTGELFF.

The V call is TRBV7-6, the J call TRBJ2-3, with 9 bases fitting TRBD2. The CDR3 is made up of 14 amino acids. J was trimmed by 3 bases and V by 2 bases; bases with no gene match: 0. The germline V gene encodes CDR1 SGHVS and CDR2 FNYEAQ. The CDR3 sequence: CASSLSGGTDTQYF. The CDR3 nucleotides read TGTGCCAGCAGCTTAAGCGGGGGGACAGATACGCAGTATTTT.

This rearrangement joins TRBV5-1 to TRBJ1-1, with 10 bases matching TRBD1. Germline V gene lookup returns CDR1 SGHRS and CDR2 YFSETQ. The CDR3 consists of 15 residues. After removal of 3 bases from V and 6 bases from J, the junction contained 8 bases not matched to a gene. The CDR3 nucleotides are TGCGCCAGCAGCTGGTCGGGACAGGGGATGGCTGAAGCTTTCTTT. This sequence encodes CASSWSGQGMAEAFF.

This chain uses TRBV30 with TRBJ1-1; tentative D call: TRBD1 (5 bases). CDR1 GTSNPN and CDR2 SVGIG come from the germline V gene (reference sequence). The V gene lost 2 bases and the J gene lost 11 bases, with 18 bases spanning the gap. The CDR3 consists of 13 residues. The CDR3: CAWSLVPGEWAFF. DNA for the CDR3: TGTGCCTGGAGTCTGGTTCCGGGGGAGTGGGCTTTCTTT.

This chain links TRBV27 with TRBJ2-3, with 11 positions matching TRBD2. Germline V gene lookup returns CDR1 MNHEY and CDR2 SMNVEV (reference sequence). V shed 6 bases, J shed 2 bases, and the junction held 1 base outside the gene matches. This CDR3 region has 14 residues. CDR3 loop: CASRGLADTDTQYF. In DNA, the CDR3 is TGTGCCAGCAGGGGACTAGCGGACACAGATACGCAGTATTTT.

This chain connects TRBV30 to TRBJ2-7; 7 nucleotides match TRBD1. Trimming took 0 bases from V and 3 from J; bases not matched to a gene: 5. The CDR3 has 14 residues. CDR1 and CDR2 (germline): GTSNPN, SVGIG (reference sequence). CDR3: CAWSVGQPLYEQYF. The CDR3 DNA reads TGTGCCTGGAGTGTGGGACAGCCGCTCTACGAGCAGTACTTC.

This rearrangement joins TRBV28 to TRBJ2-7, with a possible D match to TRBD1 (5 bases). CDR3 length: 12 residues. Germline loops: CDR1 MDHEN, CDR2 SYDVKM. The V gene lost 6 bases and the J gene lost 3 bases, with 9 bases spanning the gap. Here the CDR3 reads CASSQGRYEQYF. CDR3 nucleotide sequence: TGTGCCAGCAGCCAGGGCCGCTACGAGCAGTACTTC. The full variable domain, completed using reference TRBV28 and TRBJ2-7, is DVKVTQSSRYLVKRTGEKVFLECVQDMDHENMFWYRQDPGLGLRLIYFSYDVKMKEKGDIPEGYSVSREKKERFSLILESASTNQTSMYLCASSQGRYEQYFGPGTRLTVT.

V gene TRBV25-1 combines with J gene TRBJ1-2; D might be TRBD1 (5 bases). Germline CDR1 is MGHDK and CDR2 is SYGVNS. V shed 8 bases and J shed 6 bases, with 10 bases lying between them. The CDR3 runs 11 residues. Written as DNA, the CDR3 is TGTGCCAGCTGGGGGGAGGATGGCTACACCTTC. Protein product: CASWGEDGYTF.

The J gene is TRBJ2-5, the V gene TRBV15, with D perhaps matching TRBD1 (5 bases). The better agreement between TRBJ2-7 and the DNA end casts doubt on the J call. CDR3 size: 13 residues. CDR1 is LNHNV, CDR2 YYDKDF, per germline (reference sequence). As DNA, the CDR3 is TGTGCCACCAAAGGGGCGAACCTCTACGAGCAGTACTTC. Protein: CATKGANLYEQYF.

The J gene is TRBJ1-1, the V gene TRBV9, with D possibly TRBD1 on 5 matching bases. V dropped 2 bases and J dropped 3 bases, with 14 bases sitting between them. The CDR3 is made up of 15 amino acids. Germline V gene data show CDR1 as SGDLS and CDR2 as YYNGEE. In DNA, the CDR3 is TGTGCCAGCAGCGTCCGCCAGGGCTGGGACACTGAAGCTTTCTTT. It encodes CASSVRQGWDTEAFF.

The chain is built from TRBV30 and TRBJ2-6; possibly TRBD2 for D (5 bases). The CDR3 covers 13 residues. CDR1 is GTSNPN and CDR2 is SVGIG in the germline V gene (reference sequence). V dropped 7 bases and J dropped 0 bases, with 7 bases sitting between them. Here the CDR3 DNA reads TGTGCCTTGGGAGTCTCTGGGGCCAACGTCCTGACTTTC. Translated, it gives CALGVSGANVLTF.

The gene calls are TRBV5-8 and TRBJ1-4, with 9 bases fitting TRBD1. Germline loops: CDR1 SGHTS, CDR2 YDEGEE. V trimming: 2 bases; J trimming: 7 bases; junction bases outside the gene matches: 3. The CDR3 is 14 amino acids. CDR3 nucleotide sequence: TGTGCCAGCAGCTTTGGACAGGGGAGTGAAAAACTGTTTTTT. It is translated as CASSFGQGSEKLFF.

The V call is TRBV5-6, the J call TRBJ2-7, with TRBD1 identical over 9 bases. The V gene's germline CDR1 is SGHDT and CDR2 YYEEEE. V was pared by 4 bases and J by 3 bases, with 5 bases of the junction left unmatched. The CDR3 extends over 14 amino acids. CDR3 sequence (DNA): TGTGCCAGCAGCCCCGGACAGGGGCTCTACGAGCAGTACTTC. Residues: CASSPGQGLYEQYF.

The chain carries TRBV19 and TRBJ1-5, with TRBD1 as a possible D gene (6 bases). The V end was cut by 7 bases, the J end by 2 bases, with 6 bases between. This CDR3 spans 12 amino acids. CDR1 and CDR2 from the germline V gene are LNHDA and SQIVND (reference sequence). CDR3 nucleotides: TGTGCCAGTAACAGGGGCAATCAGCCCCAGCATTTT. It is translated as CASNRGNQPQHF.

The chain carries TRBV19 and TRBJ2-3, with TRBD1 matching 7 bases. The germline V gene has CDR1 LNHDA and CDR2 SQIVND (reference sequence). V lost 6 bases to trimming and J lost 0 bases; unmatched junction nucleotides: 6. The CDR3 runs 15 residues. CDR3 coding DNA: TGTGCCAGTAGCCCGGGACAGTTAAGCACAGATACGCAGTATTTT. Translated: CASSPGQLSTDTQYF. Looking up the rest from reference TRBV19 and TRBJ2-3 gives the full variable domain: DGGITQSPKYLFRKEGQNVTLSCEQNLNHDAMYWYRQDPGQGLRLIYYSQIVNDFQKGDIAEGYSVSREKKESFPLTVTSAQKNPTAFYLCASSPGQLSTDTQYFGPGTRLTVL.

The chain carries TRBV10-1 and TRBJ1-5; TRBD1 aligns across 9 bases. Trimming cost V 6 bases and J 1 base; bases outside gene matches: 13. CDR1 is WNHNN, CDR2 SYGVQD, per germline (reference sequence). CDR3 length: 18 residues. The CDR3, as DNA: TGCGCCAGCAGGAGGTCGGGACAGGGAACGGGCAGCAATCAGCCCCAGCATTTT. Its translation: CASRRSGQGTGSNQPQHF.

The chain recombines TRBV7-9 with TRBJ1-4; D is ambiguous. In germline, CDR1 is SEHNR, CDR2 FQNEAQ (reference sequence). The V and J ends lost 1 base and 10 bases respectively, with 13 bases between them. The CDR3 is 14 amino acids. CDR3 sequence reads: CASSLDLQAVKLFF. CDR3 coding DNA: TGTGCCAGCAGCTTAGATCTCCAGGCCGTAAAACTGTTTTTT. Supplemented by reference TRBV7-9 and TRBJ1-4, the full variable domain reads DTGVSQNPRHKITKRGQNVTFRCDPISEHNRLYWYRQTLGQGPEFLTYFQNEAQLEKSRLLSDRFSAERPKGSFSTLEIQRTEQGDSAMYLCASSLDLQAVKLFFGSGTQLSVL.

This sequence joins TRBV4-1 and TRBJ2-4, with a weak D call TRBD2 (5 bases). Between the trimmed V and J ends, which lost 1 base and 0 bases, there was a span of 19 bases. Germline V lookup: CDR1 MGHRA, CDR2 YSYEKL. The CDR3 has 19 amino acids. CDR3 in DNA: TGCGCCAGCAGCCAAGTGGAGCGGATAACAAACTTAGCCAAAAACATTCAGTACTTC. Its protein is CASSQVERITNLAKNIQYF.

The J gene is TRBJ1-3, the V gene TRBV28; D remains unclear. Germline V CDR1 and CDR2: MDHEN, SYDVKM. The CDR3 is 14 residues long. Trimming took 5 bases from V and 0 from J, leaving 8 bases between them. In DNA, the CDR3 is TGTGCCAGCAGTGAGGGCCACTCTGGAAACACCATATATTTT. Translated: CASSEGHSGNTIYF.

This chain connects TRBV5-1 to TRBJ2-5; 9 bases are a match to TRBD2. The germline gives CDR1 SGHRS, CDR2 YFSETQ. The CDR3 is made up of 15 amino acids. J was trimmed by 0 bases and V by 2 bases; bases with no gene match: 2. As DNA, the CDR3 is TGCGCCAGCAGCTTTAGCGGGGGAGACCAAGAGACCCAGTACTTC. It is translated as CASSFSGGDQETQYF.

The chain's CDR3 is CASSPRQGAGGYTF. For the CDR3, the DNA is TGTGCCAGCAGCCCTAGACAGGGGGCGGGCGGCTACACCTTC. This chain links TRBV7-9 with TRBJ1-2; 10 nucleotides align to TRBD1. This CDR3 is built from 14 residues. Germline-derived CDR1 and CDR2 are SEHNR and FQNEAQ (reference sequence). Unmatched junction bases numbered 8, after V lost 5 bases and J lost 8 bases.